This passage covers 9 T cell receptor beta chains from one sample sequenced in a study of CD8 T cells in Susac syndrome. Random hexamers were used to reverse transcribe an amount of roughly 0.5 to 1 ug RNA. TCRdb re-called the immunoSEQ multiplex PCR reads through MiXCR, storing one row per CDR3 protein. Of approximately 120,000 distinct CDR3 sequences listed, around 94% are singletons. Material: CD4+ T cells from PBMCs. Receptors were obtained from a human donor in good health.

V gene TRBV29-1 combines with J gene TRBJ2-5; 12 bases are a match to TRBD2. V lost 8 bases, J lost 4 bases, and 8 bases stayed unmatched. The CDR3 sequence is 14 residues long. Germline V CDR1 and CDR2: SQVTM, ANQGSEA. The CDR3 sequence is CSFLLAGGPETQYF. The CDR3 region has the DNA TGCAGCTTTCTGCTAGCGGGAGGGCCAGAGACCCAGTACTTC.

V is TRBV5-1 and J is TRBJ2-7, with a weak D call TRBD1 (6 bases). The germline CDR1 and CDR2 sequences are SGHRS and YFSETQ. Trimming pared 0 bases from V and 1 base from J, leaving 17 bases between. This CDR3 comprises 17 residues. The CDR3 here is CASSLAWTENISYEQYF. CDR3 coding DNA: TGCGCCAGCAGCTTGGCCTGGACAGAAAACATATCCTACGAGCAGTACTTC.

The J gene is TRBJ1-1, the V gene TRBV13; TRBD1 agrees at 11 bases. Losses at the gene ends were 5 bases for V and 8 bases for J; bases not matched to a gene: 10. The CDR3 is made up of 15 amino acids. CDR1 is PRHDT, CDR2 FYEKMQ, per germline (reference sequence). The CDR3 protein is CASSHKGQGAQEAFF. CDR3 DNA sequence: TGTGCCAGCAGCCATAAAGGACAGGGGGCGCAGGAAGCTTTCTTT.

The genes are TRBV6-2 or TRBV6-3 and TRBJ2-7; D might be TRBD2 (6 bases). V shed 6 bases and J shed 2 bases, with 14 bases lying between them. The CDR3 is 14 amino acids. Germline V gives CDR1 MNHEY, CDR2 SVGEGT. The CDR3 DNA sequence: TGTGCCAGCAGCCTAACCCGGGGGACCTACGAGCAGTACTTC. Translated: CASSLTRGTYEQYF.

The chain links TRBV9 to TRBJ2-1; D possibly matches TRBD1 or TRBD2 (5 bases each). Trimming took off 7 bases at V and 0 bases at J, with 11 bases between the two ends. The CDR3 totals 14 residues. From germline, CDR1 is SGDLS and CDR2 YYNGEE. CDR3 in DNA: TGTGCCAGCTCTGGGGGACCCTCCTACAATGAGCAGTTCTTC. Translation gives CASSGGPSYNEQFF.

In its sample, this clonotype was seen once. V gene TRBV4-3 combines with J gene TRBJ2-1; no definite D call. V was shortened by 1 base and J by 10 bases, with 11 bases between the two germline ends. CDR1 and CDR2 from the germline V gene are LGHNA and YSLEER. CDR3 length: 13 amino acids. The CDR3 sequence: CASSQAIREEQFF. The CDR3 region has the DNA TGCGCCAGCAGCCAAGCGATTAGAGAGGAGCAGTTCTTC.

The DNA for the CDR3 is TGTGCCAGCAGCTTAGCGGGGATATACACTGAAGCTTTCTTT. It yields the protein CASSLAGIYTEAFF. The chain uses TRBV7-2 and TRBJ1-1; no definite D call. This CDR3 spans 14 amino acids. The V gene lost 0 bases and the J gene lost 3 bases, with 8 bases spanning the gap. Germline V gives CDR1 SGHTA, CDR2 FQGNSA.

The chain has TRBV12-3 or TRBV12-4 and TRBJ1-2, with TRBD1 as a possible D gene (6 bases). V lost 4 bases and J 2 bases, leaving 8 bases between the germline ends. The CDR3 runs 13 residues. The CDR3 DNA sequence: TGTGCCAGCAGTTCAGGGGACAACTATGGCTACACCTTC. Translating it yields CASSSGDNYGYTF.

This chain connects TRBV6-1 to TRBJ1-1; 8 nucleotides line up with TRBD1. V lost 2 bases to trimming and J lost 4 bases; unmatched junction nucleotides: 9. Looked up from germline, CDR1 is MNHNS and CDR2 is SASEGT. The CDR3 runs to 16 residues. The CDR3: CASSEQGANEFTEAFF. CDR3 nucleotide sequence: TGTGCCAGCAGTGAACAGGGGGCAAATGAATTCACTGAAGCTTTCTTT.